This T cell receptor (beta chain) emerged from a study of CD8+ T cells in alopecia areata. About the research overall: In an open-label trial, patients got 5 to 10 mg tofacitinib twice daily. Tofacitinib ran for 6 to 18 months before 6 months off drug. Findings and caveats of the study: Higher clonality was seen in lesional scalp than in normal scalp, especially in alopecia totalis/universalis. Patients displayed less clarity in TCR sharing than mice, a finding possibly related to HLA.

As to this clone: What it binds is not known.

Per the germline V gene, CDR1 is GTSNPN and CDR2 is SVGIG (reference sequence). The CDR3 loop spans 15 amino acids. V lost 4 bases to trimming and J lost 4 bases, with 17 bases between them. Following RNA extraction, reverse transcription yielded cDNA that acted as the sequencing template. Sequencing was performed with immunoSEQ multiplex PCR; in TCRdb, only in-frame clones are kept and a portion is missing. The table includes some 150,000 clones, around 50% detected once. The chain couples TRBV30 to TRBJ1-3, with D unresolved. The sequence was collected from a human donor with alopecia areata. This sample comprised CD8+ T cells sorted from blood, obtained at week 0. The CDR3 reads CAWTVSGSVGNTIYF. The CDR3 DNA reads as TGTGCCTGGACAGTCAGTGGGTCAGTCGGAAACACCATATATTTT.